This T cell receptor beta chain comes out of a study of blood T cell repertoires in COVID-19 (TCRdb year 2020). Context from the whole study: The collaborator samples originated in the United States, Italy and Spain and spanned the acute and convalescent phases of COVID-19. The repertoires were released in a freely available public database intended as a resource for research on the immune response to SARS-CoV-2. Subjects who had been exposed to COVID-19, were actively infected with it, or had recovered from it provided the deeply sampled blood TCRbeta repertoires that made up the dataset. The prospective study material was composed of cDNA or gDNA derived from T cells, B-cell-depleted T cells, or PBMCs. A de-identified subject ID, COVID-19 status, age in years and sex were almost always included in the sample metadata. Where available, HLA class I and class II types were obtained from metadata supplied by the sample provider rather than from assay-based typing. The samples were drawn from the first 160 participants of the ongoing ImmuneRACE study and from 1,254 subjects provided by 6 global collaborators. Broader findings and caveats from the paper: The amount of clinical and demographic metadata varied by source and participant and was provided uncurated.

There are 13 amino acids in the CDR3, from cysteine to phenylalanine inclusive. Solely the CDR3 DNA is kept, with 39 bases framed from the first base. The germline V gene supplies CDR1 MNHEY and CDR2 SVGAGI. The junction shows trimming of 6 bases on V and 8 bases on J, and the gene matches do not reach 7 bases of it. The immunoSEQ Assay, a bias-controlled multiplex PCR, was used to amplify TCRbeta CDR3 regions from genomic DNA. The published analysis was carried out like this. The number of nucleated cells in each sample was estimated by amplification of reference gene primers within the assay. To quantify the absolute abundance of each unique TCRbeta CDR3 rearrangement, sequence reads were collapsed and filtered. For each sample, productive Simpson clonality was calculated as the square root of Simpson's diversity index across productive rearrangements. TCRdb mirrors the immuneACCESS table, restricted to in-frame sequences. Some clones are absent from its copies; in checked studies, under half trace to an unresolved V gene, and the reason for the others is unknown. V and J calls and clone size come straight from that table; D and trimming were deduced from the DNA. Present in this sample are around 160,000 clones, around 80% of which were seen just once. Jointly, the top ten make up 9.5% to 11% of the sample.

A word on this clone: Its specific antigen is unknown. One base away there is no much larger clone; base qualities are not given.

Whole blood was collected in K2EDTA tubes by collaborating institutions according to the institutions' own protocols. For TCRbeta analysis, collaborators shipped samples in one of three forms: frozen whole blood, isolated PBMCs, or DNA extracted from either of those sample types. The sequence was obtained from a man in his sixties with active or convalescent COVID-19. The V gene is TRBV6-5 and the J gene is TRBJ1-1; TRBD1 lines up with 9 middle nucleotides. Sample: peripheral blood. The CDR3 loop reads CASSRPGTGEAFF. The sequence in DNA is TGTGCCAGCAGCCGTCCCGGGACAGGGGAAGCTTTCTTT.